The clone carrying this TCR beta chain has a count of ten or more. Its antigen is unknown. This specimen comes from a study of identical twins. Overall study findings and caveats: Beta out-of-frame sequences showed weaker excess sharing between twins.

MiXCR was run by TCRdb on the 5' RACE reads, yielding one entry per CDR3 protein. The sample has roughly 720,000 distinct CDR3 sequences, about 18% seen once. Trimming stripped 1 base from V and 7 bases from J, with 5 bases between. The germline gives CDR1 DFQATT, CDR2 SNEGSKA (reference sequence). CDR3 size: 11 residues. These same records also appear under a second study, on T cells expressing NK-cell markers. That paper notes: Several experiments employed an anti-gamma-delta TCR antibody to confine sorting to alpha-beta TCR T cells. Dominant NKG2C+ clonotype frequencies of 1.0-7.0% of CD8+ T cells were measured in about six donors.

What was sequenced was PBMCs. The gene calls are TRBV20-1 and TRBJ2-1; D not resolved. This clonotype was sampled from a woman aged 18 to 35 in good health. DNA of the CDR3: TGCAGTGCTAGAGTAACGAATGAGCAGTTCTTC. Translation gives CSARVTNEQFF.